These 28 T cell receptor beta chains originate from one sample sequenced in a study of blood T cell repertoires in COVID-19. Assay: immunoSEQ multiplex PCR; the TCRdb copy retains only in-frame clones and omits some. The table shows some 300,000 clones, with approximately 88% occurring only once. The sequenced sample was peripheral blood. Receptor source: a young woman who had recovered from COVID-19.

The J gene is TRBJ2-1, the V gene TRBV19; 8 nucleotides match TRBD2. The V gene end was trimmed by 2 bases and the J gene end by 7 bases; junction bases not matched to a gene: 4. There are 14 residues in the CDR3. Germline CDR1 and CDR2: LNHDA and SQIVND (reference sequence). CDR3 sequence reads: CASSIRASGNEQFF. In DNA, the CDR3 is TGTGCCAGTAGTATACGGGCTAGCGGGAATGAGCAGTTCTTC.

The V call is TRBV28, the J call TRBJ1-1; TRBD1 aligns across 10 bases. Germline V gene sequence: CDR1 MDHEN, CDR2 SYDVKM. The CDR3 totals 13 residues. Unmatched junction bases numbered 2, after V lost 5 bases and J lost 5 bases. The CDR3 DNA follows: TGTGCCAGCAGTGGACAGGGGGGGACTGAAGCTTTCTTT. It codes for CASSGQGGTEAFF.

This clone is a singleton in its sample. The chain uses TRBV6-6 and TRBJ1-5; 7 positions match TRBD1. Germline CDR1 MNHNY, CDR2 SVGAGI (reference sequence). The CDR3 is made up of 14 amino acids. V trimming: 5 bases; J trimming: 5 bases; junction bases outside the gene matches: 6. The CDR3 loop reads CASSRDSRHQPQHF. The DNA for the CDR3 is TGTGCCAGCAGTCGGGACAGTCGCCATCAGCCCCAGCATTTT.

The V gene is TRBV25-1, the J gene TRBJ1-1; 9 nucleotides match TRBD1. The trim removed 3 bases at V and 5 bases at J, leaving 7 bases unmatched. The germline CDR1 and CDR2 sequences are MGHDK and SYGVNS. The CDR3 length is 15 residues. CDR3 amino acids: CASSESDRGGTEAFF. The CDR3 DNA reads TGTGCCAGCAGTGAGTCCGACAGGGGGGGGACTGAAGCTTTCTTT.

CDR3 region: CATSREAGTLSSSYEQYF. CDR3 nucleotides: TGTGCCACCAGCAGAGAGGCCGGGACATTGAGTAGCTCCTACGAGCAGTACTTC. The gene calls are TRBV15 and TRBJ2-7, with a weak D call TRBD1 (6 bases). V was clipped by 0 bases and J by 0 bases, with 18 bases between them. The CDR3 sequence is 18 residues long. Looked up from germline, CDR1 is LNHNV and CDR2 is YYDKDF (reference sequence).

The chain combines TRBV9 with TRBJ2-2, with unresolved D. This CDR3 has 14 residues. Germline V gives CDR1 SGDLS, CDR2 YYNGEE. V shed 3 bases and J shed 4 bases, with 10 bases lying between them. As DNA, the CDR3 is TGTGCCAGCAGCGCTCCTTTGTCCACCGGGGAGCTGTTTTTT. It is translated as CASSAPLSTGELFF.

This rearrangement joins TRBV15 to TRBJ2-7, with a tentative D call TRBD2 (6 bases). Germline CDR1 and CDR2: LNHNV and YYDKDF (reference sequence). This CDR3 comprises 18 residues. The V gene lost 0 bases and the J gene lost 1 base, with 19 bases spanning the gap. CDR3 DNA sequence: TGTGCCACCAGCAGAGATCCCCTTAGGACTATTCGATCCTACGAGCAGTACTTC. Translated: CATSRDPLRTIRSYEQYF.

This chain joins TRBV3-1 (or the pseudogene TRBV3-2) and TRBJ2-5; D remains ambiguous. Deletions cut 5 bases from V and 2 bases from J, with 9 bases between. The CDR3 loop spans 13 amino acids. Germline V gene lookup returns CDR1 LGHDT and CDR2 YNNKEL (reference sequence). The CDR3 spells CASSNRNQETQYF. The DNA of the CDR3 is TGTGCCAGCAGCAACAGAAATCAAGAGACCCAGTACTTC.

The chain has TRBV4-2 and TRBJ1-6; D not resolved. Trimming pared 0 bases from V and 6 bases from J, leaving 6 bases between. Germline V lookup: CDR1 LGHNA, CDR2 YNFKEQ. This CDR3 contains 14 residues. CDR3 sequence reads: CASSQEQVNSPLHF. The CDR3, as DNA: TGTGCCAGCAGCCAAGAGCAGGTTAATTCACCCCTCCACTTT.

The CDR3 DNA reads TGTGCCAGCAGTTTAGGCAGTGAAAAACTGTTTTTT. This codes for CASSLGSEKLFF. The chain links TRBV12-3 or TRBV12-4 to TRBJ1-4; D remains ambiguous. V shed 1 base and J shed 7 bases, with 4 bases lying between them. CDR3 length: 12 amino acids.

This rearrangement joins TRBV11-2 to TRBJ1-5; D gene ambiguous. Germline V gene data show CDR1 as SGHAT and CDR2 as FQNNGV. V was trimmed by 5 bases and J by 3 bases, leaving 8 bases between them. This CDR3 has 13 amino acids. The CDR3 region has the DNA TGTGCCAGCAGCCCAGGCCCCAATCAGCCCCAGCATTTT. This sequence encodes CASSPGPNQPQHF.

The count of this clone is one. The CDR3 sequence is CASSPETGFTGELFF. The CDR3 nucleotides are TGTGCCAGCTCACCAGAGACAGGGTTCACCGGGGAGCTGTTTTTT. This chain links TRBV18 with TRBJ2-2, with 7 bases identical to TRBD1. V lost 2 bases to trimming and J lost 4 bases; unmatched junction nucleotides: 4. CDR1 is KGHSH and CDR2 is LQKENI in the germline V gene. The CDR3 is 15 amino acids.

The CDR3 nucleotides read TGTGCCACCAGCAGAGTTGTTAAGGGACAGGGGACTATCGGGTACTTC. Residues: CATSRVVKGQGTIGYF. The chain links TRBV15 to TRBJ2-7, with 10 positions matching TRBD1. Germline V gene data show CDR1 as LNHNV and CDR2 as YYDKDF (reference sequence). The junction had 15 bases not matched to a gene; V was cut back by 1 base and J by 12 bases. This CDR3 is 16 amino acids long.

The chain is built from TRBV6-1 and TRBJ1-2; D unresolved. The CDR3 consists of 12 residues. Germline V gives CDR1 MNHNS, CDR2 SASEGT. Trimming took off 2 bases at V and 4 bases at J, with 5 bases between the two ends. The CDR3 sequence is CASSESVYGYTF. The CDR3 DNA sequence: TGTGCCAGCAGTGAAAGCGTCTATGGCTACACCTTC.

This clone appeared a single time. V usage is TRBV10-3 and J usage is TRBJ2-1; 9 nucleotides line up with TRBD1. Germline CDR1 and CDR2: ENHRY and SYGVKD. The junction had 9 bases not matched to a gene; V was cut back by 3 bases and J by 9 bases. The CDR3 extends over 15 amino acids. The CDR3 protein is CAISDSGTGSREQFF. CDR3 nucleotide sequence: TGTGCCATCAGTGACTCCGGGACAGGGTCTCGTGAGCAGTTCTTC.

The rearrangement links TRBV19 to TRBJ1-5, with D tentatively TRBD1 (5 bases). This CDR3 comprises 15 residues. Trimming shortened V by 3 bases and J by 1 base, and 10 bases separated the two germline ends. From germline, CDR1 is LNHDA and CDR2 SQIVND (reference sequence). The CDR3 bases are TGTGCCAGTAGTATTAGGGGCACGAGCAATCAGCCCCAGCATTTT. It translates to CASSIRGTSNQPQHF.

The chain uses TRBV20-1 and TRBJ1-5; D remains unclear. Germline CDR1 and CDR2: DFQATT and SNEGSKA (reference sequence). The length of the CDR3 is 10 residues. With 5 bases removed from V and 10 bases from J, the gap between germline ends came to 9 bases. The CDR3 here is CSASGEPQHF. As DNA, the CDR3 is TGCAGTGCTTCGGGTGAACCCCAGCATTTT.

This clone has just one count. The chain combines TRBV6-4 with TRBJ2-2; TRBD2 matches at 9 bases. The length of the CDR3 is 13 residues. With V trimmed by 11 bases and J by 7 bases, 8 bases remained unmatched. Germline V gives CDR1 MRHNA, CDR2 SNTAGT. In nucleotides, the CDR3 is TGTGCCTCCTCCGGGACTAGCAGCGGGGAGCTGTTTTTT. Translating it yields CASSGTSSGELFF.

J is TRBJ2-5 and V is TRBV11-2; 9 bases match TRBD1. The CDR3 contains 16 residues. J was trimmed by 2 bases and V by 4 bases; bases with no gene match: 8. Germline V gene data show CDR1 as SGHAT and CDR2 as FQNNGV. The CDR3 DNA sequence: TGTGCCAGCAGCTCAACAGGGGGCTGGGGGCAAGAGACCCAGTACTTC. Its translation: CASSSTGGWGQETQYF. The entire variable domain, with the rest obtained from reference TRBV11-2 and TRBJ2-5, is as follows: EAGVAQSPRYKIIEKRQSVAFWCNPISGHATLYWYQQILGQGPKLLIQFQNNGVVDDSQLPKDRFSAERLKGVDSTLKIQPAKLEDSAVYLCASSSTGGWGQETQYFGPGTRLLVL.

The chain is built from TRBV6-5 and TRBJ2-7; D not certain. Germline V CDR1 and CDR2: MNHEY, SVGAGI. V dropped 3 bases and J dropped 3 bases, with 6 bases sitting between them. CDR3 size: 12 residues. CDR3 DNA sequence: TGTGCCAGCAGTTATAGAGGCTACGAGCAGTACTTC. This gives the protein CASSYRGYEQYF.

The V gene is TRBV9, the J gene TRBJ2-3; 7 bases align to TRBD2. V shed 2 bases and J 0 bases; nucleotides not matched to a gene: 6. CDR1 SGDLS and CDR2 YYNGEE come from the germline V gene. The CDR3 has 16 amino acids. The DNA of the CDR3 is TGTGCCAGCAGCGTCGGCGGGGGAGTTAGCACAGATACGCAGTATTTT. Residues: CASSVGGGVSTDTQYF. Filled out from reference TRBV9 and TRBJ2-3, the complete variable domain reads DSGVTQTPKHLITATGQRVTLRCSPRSGDLSVYWYQQSLDQGLQFLIQYYNGEERAKGNILERFSAQQFPDLHSELNLSSLELGDSALYFCASSVGGGVSTDTQYFGPGTRLTVL.

The CDR3 region is CASSTMTETKNIQYF. CDR3 coding DNA: TGTGCCAGCAGCACCATGACAGAGACCAAAAACATTCAGTACTTC. The V and J genes are TRBV5-4 and TRBJ2-4, with D maybe TRBD1 (5 bases). This CDR3 comprises 15 residues. V lost 4 bases to trimming and J lost 2 bases, with 13 bases between them. In germline, CDR1 is SGHNT, CDR2 YYREEE (reference sequence).

V gene TRBV18 combines with J gene TRBJ2-7, with 7 positions matching TRBD1. CDR3 length: 14 residues. J gave up 3 bases and V 6 bases, and 8 bases lay outside the gene matches. The germline V gene has CDR1 KGHSH and CDR2 LQKENI. The CDR3 reads CASSYGTANYEQYF. CDR3 DNA: TGTGCCAGCTCCTACGGGACAGCTAACTACGAGCAGTACTTC.

The chain joins TRBV30 to TRBJ2-4, with TRBD1 identical over 8 bases. Germline values: CDR1 GTSNPN, CDR2 SVGIG (reference sequence). The CDR3 is made up of 14 amino acids. Germline trimming cut 3 bases from V and 8 bases from J; bases unmatched to any gene: 9. This chain's CDR3 is CAWSLNRGADIQYF. DNA of the CDR3: TGTGCCTGGAGCTTGAACAGGGGGGCGGACATTCAGTACTTC.

The CDR3 loop is CASSLGRLDEQFF. As DNA, the CDR3 is TGTGCCAGCAGTTTAGGTCGACTGGATGAGCAGTTCTTC. This chain joins TRBV27 and TRBJ2-1; unclear D gene. Trimming shortened V by 2 bases and J by 8 bases, and 10 bases separated the two germline ends. Germline loops: CDR1 MNHEY, CDR2 SMNVEV (reference sequence). The CDR3 is 13 residues long.

This chain connects TRBV27 to TRBJ2-3; TRBD1 matches 7 bases. In germline, CDR1 is MNHEY, CDR2 SMNVEV (reference sequence). The V and J ends lost 4 bases and 2 bases, in that order; junction bases with no gene match: 6. This CDR3 region has 15 residues. The CDR3 loop is CASSSRQGFTDTQYF. CDR3 DNA sequence: TGTGCCAGCAGTTCCAGACAGGGCTTCACAGATACGCAGTATTTT.

This chain joins TRBV18 and TRBJ2-7; 7 bases agree with TRBD1. CDR1 KGHSH and CDR2 LQKENI come from the germline V gene. V was clipped by 6 bases and J by 3 bases; unmatched bases: 8. The CDR3 extends over 14 amino acids. In DNA form, the CDR3 reads TGTGCCAGCTCGCGGACAGGCGCGAACTACGAGCAGTACTTC. It codes for CASSRTGANYEQYF.

The chain has TRBV9 and TRBJ1-2, with a tentative D call TRBD1 (6 bases). V lost 2 bases to trimming and J lost 6 bases, with 11 bases between them. Germline CDR1 SGDLS, CDR2 YYNGEE. The CDR3 consists of 13 residues. CDR3 nucleotide sequence: TGTGCCAGCAGCGTTACAGGGAGCCATGGCTACACCTTC. It is translated as CASSVTGSHGYTF.